The sequence of this TCR beta chain was determined in a study of blood T cell repertoires in COVID-19. Across the study: The United States, Italy and Spain provided the acute and convalescent COVID-19 samples.

The assay was immunoSEQ multiplex PCR, and TCRdb's table has in-frame clones only and misses some. The sample yields 200,000 to 300,000 clones, 75% to 90% seen once. Trimming stripped 3 bases from V and 6 bases from J, with 5 bases between. In germline, CDR1 is LGHNT, CDR2 FRNRAP. This CDR3 is 12 amino acids long. The sequencing sample was made of PBMCs or T cells enriched from blood (not recorded which). This chain connects TRBV12-5 to TRBJ2-2; unclear D gene. This TCR derives from a woman aged 40-49 years with acute COVID-19. CDR3 sequence (DNA): TGTGCTAGTGGTTTCGTCGCCGGGGAGCTGTTTTTT. Protein sequence: CASGFVAGELFF.